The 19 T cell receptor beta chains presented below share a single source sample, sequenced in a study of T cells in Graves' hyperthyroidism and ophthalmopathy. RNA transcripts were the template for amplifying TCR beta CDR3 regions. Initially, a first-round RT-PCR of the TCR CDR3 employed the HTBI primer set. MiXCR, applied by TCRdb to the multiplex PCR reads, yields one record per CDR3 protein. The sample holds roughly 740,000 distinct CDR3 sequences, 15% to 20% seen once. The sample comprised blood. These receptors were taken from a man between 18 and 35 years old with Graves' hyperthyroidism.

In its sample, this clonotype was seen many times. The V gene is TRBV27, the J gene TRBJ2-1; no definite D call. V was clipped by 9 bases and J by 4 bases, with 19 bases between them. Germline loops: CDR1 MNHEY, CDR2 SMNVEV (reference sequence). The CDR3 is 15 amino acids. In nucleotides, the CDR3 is TGTGCCAGTATTAAGAACCCCACCGATTACAATGAGCAGTTCTTC. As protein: CASIKNPTDYNEQFF.

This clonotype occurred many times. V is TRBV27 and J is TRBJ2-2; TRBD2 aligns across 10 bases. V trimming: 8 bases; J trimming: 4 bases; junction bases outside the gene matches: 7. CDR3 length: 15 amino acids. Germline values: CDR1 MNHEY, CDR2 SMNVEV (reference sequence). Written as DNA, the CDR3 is TGTGCCAGCTTGGGTAGCGGGGGGACCACCGGGGAGCTGTTTTTT. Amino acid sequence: CASLGSGGTTGELFF.

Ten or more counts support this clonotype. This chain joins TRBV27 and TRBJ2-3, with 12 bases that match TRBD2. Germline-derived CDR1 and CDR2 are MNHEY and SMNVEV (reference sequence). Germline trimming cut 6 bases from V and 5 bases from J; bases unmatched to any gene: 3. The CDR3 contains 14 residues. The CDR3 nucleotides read TGTGCCAGCAGATCGGGACTAGCGGGAGATACGCAGTATTTT. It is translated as CASRSGLAGDTQYF.

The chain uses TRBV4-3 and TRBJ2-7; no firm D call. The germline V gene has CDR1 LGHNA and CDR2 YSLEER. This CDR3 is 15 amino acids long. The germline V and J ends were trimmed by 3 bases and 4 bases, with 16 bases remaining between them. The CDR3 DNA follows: TGCGCCAGCAGCCAGAACCTTTTGGTGGGTTACGAGCAGTACTTC. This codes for CASSQNLLVGYEQYF.

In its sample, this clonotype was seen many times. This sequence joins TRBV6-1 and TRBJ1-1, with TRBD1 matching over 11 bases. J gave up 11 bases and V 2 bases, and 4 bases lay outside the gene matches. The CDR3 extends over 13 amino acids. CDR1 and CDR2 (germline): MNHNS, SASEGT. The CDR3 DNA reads TGTGCCAGCAGTGAAAGGACAGGGGGCATGGCTTTCTTT. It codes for CASSERTGGMAFF.

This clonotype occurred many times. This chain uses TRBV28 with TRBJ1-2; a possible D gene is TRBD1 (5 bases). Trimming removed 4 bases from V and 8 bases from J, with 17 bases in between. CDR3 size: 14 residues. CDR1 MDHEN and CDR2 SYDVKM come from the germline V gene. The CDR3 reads CASSWGRMERGYTF. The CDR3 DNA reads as TGTGCCAGCAGTTGGGGGAGGATGGAACGGGGCTACACCTTC.

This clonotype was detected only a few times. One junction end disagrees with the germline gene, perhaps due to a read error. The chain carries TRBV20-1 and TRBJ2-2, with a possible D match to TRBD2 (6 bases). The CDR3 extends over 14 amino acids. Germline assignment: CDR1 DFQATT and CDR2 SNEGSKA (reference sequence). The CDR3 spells CSAYTGRDTGGLFF. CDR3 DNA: TGCAGTGCCTACACGGGGAGAGACACCGGGGGGCTGTTTTTT.

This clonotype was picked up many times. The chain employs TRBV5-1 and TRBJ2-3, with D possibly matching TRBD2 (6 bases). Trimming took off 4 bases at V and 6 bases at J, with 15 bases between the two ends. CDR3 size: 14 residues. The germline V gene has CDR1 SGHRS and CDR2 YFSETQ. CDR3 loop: CASSPSGSSDTQYF. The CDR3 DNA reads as TGCGCCAGCAGCCCGTCCGGGAGTTCGGATACGCAGTATTTT.

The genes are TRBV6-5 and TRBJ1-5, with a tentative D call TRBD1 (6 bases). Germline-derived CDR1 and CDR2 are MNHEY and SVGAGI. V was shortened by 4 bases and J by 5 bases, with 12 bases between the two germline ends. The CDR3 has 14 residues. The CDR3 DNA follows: TGTGCCAGCAGTTCCAGACAGGAACATCAGCCCCAGCATTTT. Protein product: CASSSRQEHQPQHF.

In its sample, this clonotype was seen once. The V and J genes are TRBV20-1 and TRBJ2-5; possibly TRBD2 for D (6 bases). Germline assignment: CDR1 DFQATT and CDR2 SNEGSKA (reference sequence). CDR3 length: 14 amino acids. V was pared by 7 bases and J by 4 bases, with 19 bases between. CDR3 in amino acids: CSVPFRVGGETQYF. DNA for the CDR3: TGCAGTGTCCCTTTTCGGGTGGGAGGAGAGACCCAGTACTTC.

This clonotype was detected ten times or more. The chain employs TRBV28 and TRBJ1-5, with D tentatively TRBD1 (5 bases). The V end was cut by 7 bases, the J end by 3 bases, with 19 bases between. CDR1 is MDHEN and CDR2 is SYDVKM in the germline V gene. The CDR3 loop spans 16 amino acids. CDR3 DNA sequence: TGTGCCAGCAACGTTCAGGGTACCTTTATCAATCAGCCCCAGCATTTT. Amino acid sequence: CASNVQGTFINQPQHF.

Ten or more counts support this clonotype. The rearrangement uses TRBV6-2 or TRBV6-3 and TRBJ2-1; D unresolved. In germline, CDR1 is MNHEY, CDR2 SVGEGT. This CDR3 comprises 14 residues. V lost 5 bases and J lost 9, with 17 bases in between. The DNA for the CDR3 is TGTGCCAGCAGTCCGACGGCAGCGTTAGGTGAGCAGTTCTTC. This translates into CASSPTAALGEQFF.

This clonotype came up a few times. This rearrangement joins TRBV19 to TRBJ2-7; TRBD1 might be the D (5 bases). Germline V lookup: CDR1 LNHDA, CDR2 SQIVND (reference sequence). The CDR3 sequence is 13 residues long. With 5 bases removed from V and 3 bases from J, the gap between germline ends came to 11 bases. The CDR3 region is CASSPTVFYEQYF. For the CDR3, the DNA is TGTGCCAGTAGTCCGACAGTCTTCTACGAGCAGTACTTC.

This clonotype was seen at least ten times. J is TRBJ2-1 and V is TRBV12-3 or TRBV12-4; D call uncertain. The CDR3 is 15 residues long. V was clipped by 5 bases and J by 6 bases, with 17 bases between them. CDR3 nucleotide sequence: TGTGCCAGCAGTCGGATTGACTCAACCTCCAATGAGCAGTTCTTC. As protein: CASSRIDSTSNEQFF.

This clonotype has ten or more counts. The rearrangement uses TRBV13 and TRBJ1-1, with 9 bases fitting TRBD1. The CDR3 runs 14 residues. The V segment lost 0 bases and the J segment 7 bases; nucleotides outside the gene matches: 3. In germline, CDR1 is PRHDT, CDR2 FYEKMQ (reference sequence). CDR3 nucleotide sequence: TGTGCCAGCAGCTTAGGACAGGGGGCTAGTGAAGCTTTCTTT. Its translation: CASSLGQGASEAFF.

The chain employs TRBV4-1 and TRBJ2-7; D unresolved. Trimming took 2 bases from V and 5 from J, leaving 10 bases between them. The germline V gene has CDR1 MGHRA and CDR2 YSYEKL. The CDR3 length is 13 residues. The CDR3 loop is CASSQNRRDEQYF. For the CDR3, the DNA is TGCGCCAGCAGCCAAAACCGACGGGACGAGCAGTACTTC.

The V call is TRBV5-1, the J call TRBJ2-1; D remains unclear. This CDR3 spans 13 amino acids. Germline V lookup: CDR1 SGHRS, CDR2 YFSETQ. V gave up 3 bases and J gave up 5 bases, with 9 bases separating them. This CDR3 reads CASSYGQNNEQFF. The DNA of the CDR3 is TGCGCCAGCAGCTACGGCCAGAACAATGAGCAGTTCTTC.

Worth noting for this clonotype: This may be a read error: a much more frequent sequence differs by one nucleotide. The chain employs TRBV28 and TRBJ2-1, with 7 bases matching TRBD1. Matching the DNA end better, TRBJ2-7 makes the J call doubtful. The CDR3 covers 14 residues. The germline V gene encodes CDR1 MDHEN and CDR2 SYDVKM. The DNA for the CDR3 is TGTGCCAGCAGTCGTAGGGGGCCGTACAATGAGCAGTACTTC. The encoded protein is CASSRRGPYNEQYF.

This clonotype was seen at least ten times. CDR3 in DNA: TGTGCCAGCAGTTCACGATGGGGGGATCCTGGGGCCAACGTCCTGACTTTC. Protein product: CASSSRWGDPGANVLTF. The V and J genes are TRBV12-3 or TRBV12-4 and TRBJ2-6, with TRBD2 as a possible D gene (6 bases). The CDR3 spans 17 residues. V lost 4 bases and J 2 bases, leaving 15 bases between the germline ends.